What follows are 8 T cell receptor beta chains derived from one specimen sequenced in a study of T-cell reconstitution after alpha-beta-depleted transplantation in children. For TCRbeta, the library was prepared with unique molecular identifiers. TCRdb re-called the PCR reads with MiXCR, one entry per CDR3 protein. The sample has fewer than 700,000 distinct CDR3 sequences; around 13% are singletons. Material: PBMCs, mostly from graft donor cells, obtained 360 days after TCRalphabeta/CD19-depleted stem cell transplant. All receptors derive from a male patient younger than 18 who had a stem cell transplant for acute myeloid leukemia, so the T cells may come from the graft donor.

The table lists this clonotype with many counts. The chain uses TRBV12-3 or TRBV12-4 and TRBJ2-7, with D maybe TRBD2 (6 bases). Trimming left V 8 bases short and J 3 bases short, with 11 bases between. This CDR3 spans 12 amino acids. CDR3 residues: CASGGSIYEQYF. The CDR3 region has the DNA TGTGCCAGCGGAGGGTCGATCTACGAGCAGTACTTC.

This chain links TRBV7-3 with TRBJ2-5; TRBD1 or TRBD2 may be the D gene (5 bases each). V lost 5 bases to trimming and J lost 7 bases, with 23 bases between them. In germline, CDR1 is SGHTA, CDR2 FQGTGA. This CDR3 region has 16 residues. CDR3 region: CASSPDPGPPSRTQYF. The CDR3 bases are TGTGCCAGCAGCCCAGACCCGGGACCCCCAAGCCGGACCCAGTACTTC.

Ten or more counts support this clonotype. V usage is TRBV28 and J usage is TRBJ2-7, with TRBD2 matching 10 bases. The V gene's germline CDR1 is MDHEN and CDR2 SYDVKM. The ends lost 6 bases at V and 0 bases at J; junction bases unmatched: 5. The CDR3 is 15 residues long. The CDR3 here is CASRASGSHSYEQYF. CDR3 nucleotides: TGTGCCAGCAGGGCTAGCGGGAGCCACTCCTACGAGCAGTACTTC.

This clonotype was seen many times. The chain is built from TRBV7-9 and TRBJ2-7; D is possibly TRBD1 (6 bases). This CDR3 region has 14 residues. CDR1 SEHNR and CDR2 FQNEAQ come from the germline V gene (reference sequence). V was clipped by 7 bases and J by 5 bases, with 18 bases between them. The CDR3 loop is CASTPPGDIDEQYF. CDR3 in DNA: TGTGCCAGCACACCCCCCGGGGACATCGACGAGCAGTACTTC.

The V gene is TRBV5-4, the J gene TRBJ2-2; 14 positions agree with TRBD2. The trim removed 3 bases at V and 2 bases at J, leaving 9 bases unmatched. The CDR3 spans 19 residues. CDR1 is SGHNT, CDR2 YYREEE, per germline (reference sequence). The CDR3 here is CASSSPGLAGGPNTGELFF. The CDR3 DNA is TGTGCCAGCAGCTCGCCCGGACTAGCGGGAGGACCAAACACCGGGGAGCTGTTTTTT.

Ten or more counts support this clonotype. The chain recombines TRBV5-1 with TRBJ2-1; D gene uncertain. CDR3 length: 12 amino acids. CDR1 SGHRS and CDR2 YFSETQ come from the germline V gene. V was clipped by 0 bases and J by 6 bases, with 4 bases between them. The CDR3 sequence: CASSLVLNEQFF. The CDR3 coding sequence is TGCGCCAGCAGCTTGGTCCTCAATGAGCAGTTCTTC.

The chain couples TRBV6-1 to TRBJ2-1, with 8 bases identical to TRBD2. There are 13 residues in the CDR3. The V gene's germline CDR1 is MNHNS and CDR2 SASEGT. The junction had 6 bases not matched to a gene; V was cut back by 7 bases and J by 7 bases. Here the CDR3 reads CASNRGGLNEQFF. CDR3 coding DNA: TGTGCCAGCAACCGGGGGGGATTAAATGAGCAGTTCTTC.

This clonotype was seen only a few times. The chain joins TRBV21-1 to TRBJ2-1; TRBD1, the table's D call, was not compared with the DNA. TRBV21-1 is tagged as a pseudogene. The CDR3 runs 14 residues. CDR3 bases: TGTGCCAGCAGCGGGAGGGGGCTCGACAATGAGCAGTTCTTC. It yields the protein CASSGRGLDNEQFF.